The 28 T cell receptor beta chains listed next were all sequenced from one sample in a study of blood T cell repertoires in COVID-19. Here immunoSEQ multiplex PCR was the method, and the copy in TCRdb shows in-frame clones only, minus some. The sample holds 150,000 to 200,000 clones; roughly 87% are singletons and the top ten take around 1.4%. The specimen sequenced was peripheral blood. These TCRs come from a woman in her forties or fifties with acute or convalescent COVID-19.

This chain uses TRBV10-1 with TRBJ2-1, with 14 bases matching TRBD2. The CDR3 runs 17 residues. V dropped 6 bases and J dropped 6; count of bases not matched to a gene: 10. CDR1 WNHNN and CDR2 SYGVQD come from the germline V gene (reference sequence). CDR3 loop: CASSNQRTSGRINEQFF. DNA for the CDR3: TGCGCCAGCAGCAACCAGCGGACTAGCGGGAGGATCAATGAGCAGTTCTTC.

The chain links TRBV6-2 or TRBV6-3 to TRBJ2-1, with 8 bases identical to TRBD1. Trimming took 0 bases from V and 3 from J; bases not matched to a gene: 16. The CDR3 extends over 20 amino acids. Germline values: CDR1 MNHEY, CDR2 SVGEGT. The CDR3 DNA reads TGTGCCAGCAGTTACTCGCCGGGACAGGTTCCCTCTTCGCACTACAATGAGCAGTTCTTC. Its protein product is CASSYSPGQVPSSHYNEQFF.

The rearrangement uses TRBV18 and TRBJ1-2; 10 bases are shared with TRBD1. The CDR3 contains 18 residues. Germline V lookup: CDR1 KGHSH, CDR2 LQKENI. J was trimmed by 2 bases and V by 2 bases; bases with no gene match: 11. CDR3 in amino acids: CASSPGRGDRGRNYGYTF. In DNA, the CDR3 is TGTGCCAGCTCACCAGGTCGGGGTGACAGGGGGCGCAACTATGGCTACACCTTC. The full variable domain, in which reference TRBV18 and TRBJ1-2 provide the parts outside the CDR3, is NAGVMQNPRHLVRRRGQEARLRCSPMKGHSHVYWYRQLPEEGLKFMVYLQKENIIDESGMPKERFSAEFPKEGPSILRIQQVVRGDSAAYFCASSPGRGDRGRNYGYTFGSGTRLTVV.

This clone was counted a few times. The gene calls are TRBV5-1 and TRBJ1-2; TRBD1 aligns across 7 bases. The CDR3 covers 13 residues. J was trimmed by 8 bases and V by 0 bases; bases with no gene match: 4. Per germline, CDR1 SGHRS and CDR2 YFSETQ. The CDR3 coding sequence is TGCGCCAGCAGCTTGGAAGGGGGCCAGGGCTACACCTTC. Encoded protein: CASSLEGGQGYTF.

The chain is built from TRBV4-2 and TRBJ1-6; D might be TRBD1 (6 bases). V lost 5 bases and J 7 bases, leaving 15 bases between the germline ends. This CDR3 has 15 residues. The V gene's germline CDR1 is LGHNA and CDR2 YNFKEQ. The CDR3 reads CASSTSGQINSPLHF. The CDR3 bases are TGTGCCAGCAGCACAAGCGGACAGATAAATTCACCCCTCCACTTT.

V and J are TRBV11-3 and TRBJ2-5; 7 bases align to TRBD2. Trimming cost V 5 bases and J 5 bases; bases outside gene matches: 17. The germline V gene encodes CDR1 SGHNT and CDR2 YENEEA. The CDR3 sequence is 17 residues long. The CDR3 DNA reads TGTGCCAGCAGCCAGGGTACAGGCACTAGCGCTGGGGAGACCCAGTACTTC. This encodes CASSQGTGTSAGETQYF.

The chain joins TRBV7-2 to TRBJ1-3; the D is unclear. CDR1 SGHTA and CDR2 FQGNSA come from the germline V gene. This CDR3 has 15 residues. V lost 5 bases and J 1 base, leaving 12 bases between the germline ends. The CDR3 is CASSPTPRSGNTIYF. The CDR3 coding sequence is TGTGCCAGCAGCCCAACTCCCCGGTCTGGAAACACCATATATTTT. Filled out from reference TRBV7-2 and TRBJ1-3, the complete variable domain reads GAGVSQSPSNKVTEKGKDVELRCDPISGHTALYWYRQSLGQGLEFLIYFQGNSAPDKSGLPSDRFSAERTGGSVSTLTIQRTQQEDSAVYLCASSPTPRSGNTIYFGEGSWLTVV.

The rearrangement links TRBV7-6 to TRBJ1-6; D remains unclear. Germline CDR1 is SGHVS and CDR2 is FNYEAQ. V gave up 2 bases and J gave up 7 bases, with 3 bases separating them. The CDR3 totals 12 residues. CDR3 amino acids: CASSLSNSPLHF. The CDR3 region has the DNA TGTGCCAGCAGCTTATCGAATTCACCCCTCCACTTT. Full variable domain (remainder filled in from reference TRBV7-6 and TRBJ1-6): GAGVSQSPRYKVTKRGQDVALRCDPISGHVSLYWYRQALGQGPEFLTYFNYEAQQDKSGLPNDRFSAERPEGSISTLTIQRTEQRDSAMYRCASSLSNSPLHFGNGTRLTVT.

V is TRBV30 and J is TRBJ1-1, with 10 bases aligning to TRBD1. The CDR3 has 14 amino acids. Looked up from germline, CDR1 is GTSNPN and CDR2 is SVGIG (reference sequence). Trimming took 4 bases from V and 5 from J; bases not matched to a gene: 7. The CDR3 spells CAWTIRDRGTEAFF. CDR3 coding DNA: TGTGCCTGGACGATCCGGGACAGGGGTACTGAAGCTTTCTTT.

The genes are TRBV18 and TRBJ1-4; TRBD1 might be the D (6 bases). Deletions cut 3 bases from V and 8 bases from J, with 10 bases between. The CDR3 totals 13 residues. In germline, CDR1 is KGHSH, CDR2 LQKENI. This chain's CDR3 is CASSPGTGEKLFF. CDR3 DNA sequence: TGTGCCAGCTCACCGGGAACAGGGGAAAAACTGTTTTTT.

The gene calls are TRBV3-1 (or the pseudogene TRBV3-2) and TRBJ1-1, with D uncertain. Germline loops: CDR1 LGHDT, CDR2 YNNKEL (reference sequence). The CDR3 has 16 amino acids. V dropped 4 bases and J dropped 0 bases, with 15 bases sitting between them. CDR3 coding DNA: TGTGCCAGCAGCCCCAACTCCCTCCGATTGAACACTGAAGCTTTCTTT. Amino acid sequence: CASSPNSLRLNTEAFF.

This clone was detected only a few times. The rearrangement joins TRBV18 to TRBJ1-5; D remains ambiguous. The V gene lost 1 base and the J gene lost 6 bases, with 13 bases spanning the gap. Germline V gene sequence: CDR1 KGHSH, CDR2 LQKENI. There are 15 residues in the CDR3. CDR3 loop: CASSPQTVLSQPQHF. The CDR3 region has the DNA TGTGCCAGCTCACCACAAACAGTGCTGTCTCAGCCCCAGCATTTT.

The chain has TRBV18 and TRBJ1-5, with D tentatively TRBD1 (5 bases). Germline V gives CDR1 KGHSH, CDR2 LQKENI. The CDR3 consists of 15 residues. V was pared by 2 bases and J by 3 bases, with 11 bases between. CDR3 DNA sequence: TGTGCCAGCTCACCATTCGGGGGGATCAATCAGCCCCAGCATTTT. Protein sequence: CASSPFGGINQPQHF.

The chain is built from TRBV5-1 and TRBJ2-1; the match to TRBD2 covers 11 bases. The CDR3 spans 15 residues. Germline loops: CDR1 SGHRS, CDR2 YFSETQ. V gave up 1 base and J gave up 7 bases; unmatched junction bases: 4. The CDR3 DNA is TGCGCCAGCAGCTTGCCACTAGCGGGGGTGAATGAGCAGTTCTTC. It specifies CASSLPLAGVNEQFF.

V and J are TRBV6-5 and TRBJ1-4; no definite D call. The CDR3 has 14 residues. V dropped 5 bases and J dropped 8 bases, with 15 bases sitting between them. Germline loops: CDR1 MNHEY, CDR2 SVGAGI. The CDR3 loop is CASSLARSQEKLFF. The CDR3 bases are TGTGCCAGCAGTCTGGCAAGATCTCAGGAAAAACTGTTTTTT.

The V gene is TRBV19, the J gene TRBJ1-2, with D possibly TRBD1 on 5 matching bases. Trimming cost V 5 bases and J 0 bases, with 7 bases left between them. Germline V gene lookup returns CDR1 LNHDA and CDR2 SQIVND (reference sequence). The CDR3 spans 13 residues. The CDR3 loop is CASSPTANYGYTF. The CDR3 DNA is TGTGCCAGTAGTCCGACAGCTAACTATGGCTACACCTTC.

V usage is TRBV24-1 and J usage is TRBJ2-5, with a tentative D call TRBD2 (5 bases). The CDR3 is 14 residues long. Germline CDR1 reads KGHDR; CDR2 reads SFDVKD. Trimming pared 0 bases from V and 2 bases from J, leaving 6 bases between. The CDR3 region has the DNA TGTGCCACCAGTGATTTGAGAGGGCAAGAGACCCAGTACTTC. This encodes CATSDLRGQETQYF.

This chain connects TRBV3-1 (or the pseudogene TRBV3-2) to TRBJ1-1, with TRBD1 matching over 10 bases. V was pared by 6 bases and J by 1 base, with 8 bases of the junction left unmatched. This CDR3 region has 16 residues. In germline, CDR1 is LGHDT, CDR2 YNNKEL (reference sequence). The CDR3 nucleotides are TGTGCCAGCAGGCCAGACAGGGGGCGATCGAACACTGAAGCTTTCTTT. This translates into CASRPDRGRSNTEAFF.

This sequence joins TRBV5-4 and TRBJ2-3, with D perhaps matching TRBD2 (5 bases). Germline CDR1 reads SGHNT; CDR2 reads YYREEE (reference sequence). The CDR3 has 15 amino acids. V lost 0 bases and J lost 1, with 9 bases in between. CDR3 amino acids: CASSLAGKGTDTQYF. The CDR3 nucleotides are TGTGCCAGCAGCTTGGCCGGGAAGGGCACAGATACGCAGTATTTT. The full variable domain, rest sourced from reference TRBV5-4 and TRBJ2-3, is ETGVTQSPTHLIKTRGQQVTLRCSSQSGHNTVSWYQQALGQGPQFIFQYYREEENGRGNFPPRFSGLQFPNYSSELNVNALELDDSALYLCASSLAGKGTDTQYFGPGTRLTVL.

Note on this clone: Other DNA sequences of this sample code for an identical CDR3. This chain connects TRBV19 to TRBJ2-6; weak D call: TRBD1 (5 bases). V was clipped by 6 bases and J by 3 bases, with 12 bases between them. CDR1 is LNHDA, CDR2 SQIVND, per germline (reference sequence). The CDR3 is 15 amino acids. Written as DNA, the CDR3 is TGTGCCAGTAGGAGACAGTCCTTTGGGGCCAACGTCCTGACTTTC. Amino acids: CASRRQSFGANVLTF.

This rearrangement joins TRBV4-1 to TRBJ1-1; D remains unclear. The CDR3 is 14 residues long. Per the germline V gene, CDR1 is MGHRA and CDR2 is YSYEKL. The ends were cut back, 1 base at V and 7 bases at J, with 13 bases in the middle. The CDR3 DNA sequence: TGCGCCAGCAGCCAAGTCGTGGGAGCAGGTGAAGCTTTCTTT. Encoded protein: CASSQVVGAGEAFF.

The V and J genes are TRBV7-2 and TRBJ1-5, with D possibly being TRBD1 (6 bases). The germline V gene has CDR1 SGHTA and CDR2 FQGNSA. Between the trimmed V and J ends, which lost 5 bases and 0 bases, there was a span of 11 bases. This CDR3 comprises 15 residues. The chain's CDR3 is CASSPGHLSNQPQHF. CDR3 nucleotides: TGTGCCAGCAGCCCGGGACACCTTAGCAATCAGCCCCAGCATTTT. Based on the CDR3 plus reference TRBV7-2 and TRBJ1-5, the full variable domain is GAGVSQSPSNKVTEKGKDVELRCDPISGHTALYWYRQSLGQGLEFLIYFQGNSAPDKSGLPSDRFSAERTGGSVSTLTIQRTQQEDSAVYLCASSPGHLSNQPQHFGDGTRLSIL.

The rearrangement links TRBV11-2 to TRBJ2-3, with D tentatively TRBD2 (6 bases). CDR3 length: 16 residues. Germline lookup yields CDR1 SGHAT and CDR2 FQNNGV. Trimming stripped 4 bases from V and 1 base from J, with 15 bases between. DNA of the CDR3: TGTGCCAGCAGCTCACGGATGGGACTTCGCACAGATACGCAGTATTTT. Translated: CASSSRMGLRTDTQYF.

This clone was detected only once. The rearrangement links TRBV19 to TRBJ2-6; TRBD2 agrees at 13 bases. Germline-derived CDR1 and CDR2 are LNHDA and SQIVND (reference sequence). The J segment lost 0 bases and the V segment lost 5 bases, leaving 7 bases of the junction unmatched. The CDR3 has 19 residues. Written as DNA, the CDR3 is TGTGCCAGTAGTGCCTATCGACTAGCGGGGGGCTCTGGGGCCAACGTCCTGACTTTC. Amino acid sequence: CASSAYRLAGGSGANVLTF.

V gene TRBV9 combines with J gene TRBJ1-4, with D uncertain. The CDR3 covers 14 residues. V was clipped by 9 bases and J by 3 bases, with 15 bases between them. Germline values: CDR1 SGDLS, CDR2 YYNGEE. For the CDR3, the DNA is TGTGCCATCTCGGACTGGGTTCCTAATGAAAAACTGTTTTTT. This gives the protein CAISDWVPNEKLFF. Using reference TRBV9 and TRBJ1-4 for the parts outside the CDR3, the full variable domain is DSGVTQTPKHLITATGQRVTLRCSPRSGDLSVYWYQQSLDQGLQFLIQYYNGEERAKGNILERFSAQQFPDLHSELNLSSLELGDSALYFCAISDWVPNEKLFFGSGTQLSVL.

For the CDR3, the DNA is TGTGCCAGTAGTATATGGCAGAACTATGGCTACACCTTC. Protein product: CASSIWQNYGYTF. The V gene is TRBV19, the J gene TRBJ1-2; D uncertain. The V gene lost 2 bases and the J gene lost 2 bases, with 6 bases spanning the gap. The V gene's germline CDR1 is LNHDA and CDR2 SQIVND (reference sequence). The CDR3 has 13 amino acids.

This sequence joins TRBV24-1 and TRBJ2-5; D not certain. CDR1 and CDR2 (germline): KGHDR, SFDVKD. With 5 bases removed from V and 5 bases from J, the gap between germline ends came to 14 bases. The CDR3 totals 14 residues. The CDR3 region is CATSGAARPETQYF. DNA for the CDR3: TGTGCCACCAGTGGGGCAGCCCGGCCGGAGACCCAGTACTTC.

The chain has TRBV19 and TRBJ1-1; a weak D match, TRBD1 (6 bases). V lost 2 bases to trimming and J lost 0 bases, with 19 bases between them. The CDR3 spans 18 residues. Germline V gene sequence: CDR1 LNHDA, CDR2 SQIVND (reference sequence). The CDR3 spells CASSITGTRLRMNTEAFF. CDR3 nucleotide sequence: TGTGCCAGTAGTATAACCGGGACAAGGTTGAGGATGAACACTGAAGCTTTCTTT.